What follows describes a single TCR beta chain. It lacks a known antigen. The record has no base qualities; no much larger clone is one base away. CDR1 and CDR2 are drawn from the germline V gene: MRHNA, SNTAGT. Trimming accounts for 6 bases at V and 2 bases at J, while the number of junction bases matched to no gene is 6. The CDR3 spans 14 residues, from the cysteine through the phenylalanine. The retained sequence is limited to the CDR3, 42 bases, with the frame set at the first base. Interpreted using the paper, the time point label stands for: persistent/refractory GD, antithyroid drugs over 5 years with positive TRAb. For both TCR sequencing and RNA sequencing, RNA was extracted from PBMCs using TRIzol. Graves' disease was diagnosed according to American Thyroid Association guidelines. The patients came from an endocrinology department in Xi'an, China. From each patient, 7.5 to 9.5 milliliters of peripheral blood was collected into an EDTA anticoagulant tube. PBMCs were isolated by Ficoll Paque Plus density gradient separation without further T cell sorting. An Agilent 2100 Bioanalyzer and agarose gel were used to check RNA quality, and a NanoDrop 2000 was used to measure RNA concentration.

The source of the sample is a study of regulatory T cells in long-lasting Graves disease (dated by TCRdb to the early 2020s). The study in broad terms: Persistent Graves' disease was defined as antithyroid drug treatment for over 5 years with persistently positive TSH receptor autoantibodies. Persistent Graves' disease patients were compared with newly diagnosed Graves' disease patients by peripheral blood TCR sequencing and RNA sequencing. The study was registered as a clinical trial and conducted in China. TCR sequencing covered about 13 persistent and roughly 20 newly diagnosed Graves' disease patients, around 33 samples in total. Antithyroid drugs had been taken for 8.5 to 11 years on average by persistent Graves' disease patients in the clinical cohort.

Libraries were made using multiplex PCR. This sample was sequenced with an Illumina HiSeq 4000. TCR beta libraries were built with iRepertoire HTBI primers and Arm-PCR amplification of CDR3 regions. PCR products were gel purified before sequencing. The published analysis was carried out like this. Across samples, around 58 TRBV and over 11 TRBJ segments were identified and used for gene usage analysis of CDR3 amino acid clonotypes. COPE and FqMerger were used to merge filtered high-quality paired reads into contigs. BLAST was used to align contigs to IMGT TRBV, TRBD and TRBJ reference genes, and CDR3 was defined according to IMGT. Any clonotype with a frequency above 0.1% was counted as a highly expanded clone. Repertoire diversity was measured by Shannon entropy, and V-J evenness by the Gini coefficient. A clonotype was considered public if more than one individual shared it. The public sequencing data were trimmed at Q25 with fastp and processed into clonotypes with MiXCR by TCRdb, which kept only in-frame beta chains. Under each unique CDR3 protein, matching rows form one entry showing the most common genes and DNA. Here the V and J calls rest on TCRdb's processing, not on the authors' analysis. For this sample there are about 460,000 distinct CDR3 sequences; under 25% appear just once. The biggest ten clones account for over 10% of the sample.

Paper-wide results and their limitations: Persistent Graves' disease patients showed lower TCR Shannon entropy and fewer highly expanded clones than newly diagnosed patients, suggesting clonal expansion. Only peripheral blood was studied, because thyroid tissue, the primary lesion, was inaccessible. Persistent patients shared more public clonotypes among themselves (around 2,800) than newly diagnosed patients did (nearly 1,000). Only the TCR beta chain was sequenced and analyzed. Persistent disease showed preferential use of TRBV28, TRBJ1-2 and TRBJ2-5, whereas newly diagnosed disease favored TRBV20-1 and TRBJ2-1. The small sample size was acknowledged by the authors as a limitation that may reduce accuracy.

The sequence derives from a female donor with Graves disease. Specimen: peripheral blood mononuclear cells (PBMCs), collected when the disease was refractory, from a patient treated with antithyroid drugs. Recombination connected TRBV6-4 to TRBJ1-2; TRBD1 matches 7 bases in the middle. The DNA reads as follows: TGTGCCAGCAGCGCGGGACAGATAAACTATGGCTACACCTTC. It translates to CASSAGQINYGYTF.